The 32 T cell receptor beta chains reported below all come from one sample, sequenced in a study of identical twins. TCRdb re-called the 5' RACE reads with MiXCR, one entry per CDR3 protein. The sample carries around 1.7 million distinct CDR3 sequences, roughly a third recorded once. The source material was cord blood. The receptor source for this set is a newborn girl in good health.

J is TRBJ2-4 and V is TRBV20-1; 9 bases are a match to TRBD1. The DNA end is a closer match to TRBJ2-7, so the J assignment may be wrong. The CDR3 extends over 13 amino acids. Germline values: CDR1 DFQATT, CDR2 SNEGSKA (reference sequence). The CDR3 DNA reads as TGCAGTGTCGCGGGACAGGGTACCCACGAGCAGTACTTC. It is translated as CSVAGQGTHEQYF.

This clonotype was found a few times. This chain joins TRBV27 and TRBJ1-2, with unresolved D. Trimming took off 3 bases at V and 2 bases at J, with 13 bases between the two ends. The CDR3 covers 15 residues. The germline V gene has CDR1 MNHEY and CDR2 SMNVEV (reference sequence). In nucleotides, the CDR3 is TGTGCCAGCAGTTTCCTAGGGCAGGAGAACTATGGCTACACCTTC. This gives the protein CASSFLGQENYGYTF.

This clonotype was counted a few times. The chain combines TRBV16 with TRBJ1-2; TRBD1 aligns across 7 bases. The CDR3 spans 13 residues. The germline gives CDR1 KGHSY, CDR2 FQNENV. With V trimmed by 0 bases and J by 5 bases, 0 bases remained unmatched. CDR3 protein: CASSQSTGYGYTF. The DNA of the CDR3 is TGTGCCAGCAGCCAATCGACAGGGTATGGCTACACCTTC.

This clonotype showed up just a few times. V and J are TRBV5-1 and TRBJ2-2; D tentatively fits TRBD1 or TRBD2 (6 bases each). The CDR3 runs 15 residues. V was shortened by 2 bases and J by 6 bases, with 14 bases between the two germline ends. Germline V gene sequence: CDR1 SGHRS, CDR2 YFSETQ. CDR3 region: CASSFGGNLAGELFF. CDR3 sequence (DNA): TGCGCCAGCAGCTTCGGGGGCAACTTGGCCGGGGAGCTGTTTTTT.

The chain has TRBV12-3 or TRBV12-4 and TRBJ2-2; D perhaps matches TRBD2 (6 bases). The V end was cut by 6 bases, the J end by 6 bases, with 14 bases between. The CDR3 length is 14 residues. The DNA of the CDR3 is TGTGCCAGCAGCTTCTCGACTAGTCCCGGGGAGCTGTTTTTT. Translation: CASSFSTSPGELFF.

This chain joins TRBV7-2 and TRBJ2-1, with D perhaps matching TRBD1 (6 bases). The V end lost 5 bases, the J end lost 4 bases, and 24 bases lay between the germline ends. Per the germline V gene, CDR1 is SGHTA and CDR2 is FQGNSA. The CDR3 has 18 amino acids. The CDR3: CASSRHPPGAGVYNEQFF. CDR3 sequence (DNA): TGTGCCAGCAGCCGACACCCACCAGGGGCTGGTGTGTACAATGAGCAGTTCTTC.

The J gene is TRBJ2-7, the V gene TRBV11-2, with 7 positions matching TRBD1. CDR3 length equals 17 residues. In germline, CDR1 is SGHAT, CDR2 FQNNGV. The V segment lost 0 bases and the J segment 2 bases; nucleotides outside the gene matches: 10. CDR3: CASSLDHARGFPYEQYF. CDR3 nucleotide sequence: TGTGCCAGCAGCTTAGATCATGCCAGGGGGTTTCCCTACGAGCAGTACTTC. The variable domain in full, with the rest retrieved from reference TRBV11-2 and TRBJ2-7, is EAGVAQSPRYKIIEKRQSVAFWCNPISGHATLYWYQQILGQGPKLLIQFQNNGVVDDSQLPKDRFSAERLKGVDSTLKIQPAKLEDSAVYLCASSLDHARGFPYEQYFGPGTRLTVT.

V gene TRBV4-2 combines with J gene TRBJ2-4; possible D gene TRBD2, 5 bases. The J call may not be correct, given that the DNA end is closer to TRBJ2-7. Germline V gene data show CDR1 as LGHNA and CDR2 as YNFKEQ. The CDR3 has 15 amino acids. The CDR3 sequence: CASSHDVSGTYEQYF. CDR3 nucleotide sequence: TGTGCCAGCAGCCATGATGTTTCGGGGACCTACGAGCAGTACTTC.

The CDR3: CASSPLGTDYGYTF. CDR3 nucleotide sequence: TGTGCCAGCAGTCCCCTCGGGACTGACTATGGCTACACCTTC. This rearrangement joins TRBV27 to TRBJ1-2, with a tentative D call TRBD1 (5 bases). The germline V and J ends were trimmed by 5 bases and 3 bases, with 13 bases remaining between them. There are 14 residues in the CDR3. Germline assignment: CDR1 MNHEY and CDR2 SMNVEV (reference sequence).

This chain uses TRBV15 with TRBJ1-1; D gene unclear. The CDR3 has 16 residues. V lost 3 bases and J 1 base, leaving 15 bases between the germline ends. The germline CDR1 and CDR2 sequences are LNHNV and YYDKDF (reference sequence). This chain's CDR3 is CATSRYPRGSNTEAFF. The CDR3 DNA is TGTGCCACCAGCAGGTACCCACGTGGGTCGAACACTGAAGCTTTCTTT.

The chain recombines TRBV20-1 with TRBJ2-1, with TRBD2 matching over 7 bases. CDR3 size: 16 residues. Germline CDR1 is DFQATT and CDR2 is SNEGSKA (reference sequence). J was trimmed by 4 bases and V by 3 bases; bases with no gene match: 12. CDR3 residues: CSASDKGLYTYNEQFF. For the CDR3, the DNA is TGCAGTGCTAGCGACAAGGGACTATACACGTACAATGAGCAGTTCTTC.

The chain links TRBV25-1 to TRBJ2-3; the D gene is possibly TRBD1 (5 bases). The CDR3 is 20 amino acids. V dropped 3 bases and J dropped 2 bases, with 27 bases sitting between them. From germline, CDR1 is MGHDK and CDR2 SYGVNS. The CDR3 sequence is CASSDSNPPGPPAPTDTQYF. CDR3 bases: TGTGCCAGCAGTGACTCTAACCCCCCAGGGCCCCCTGCACCCACAGATACGCAGTATTTT.

This clonotype was observed a few times. The V gene is TRBV10-3, the J gene TRBJ2-2, with 13 bases aligning to TRBD2. CDR3 length equals 17 residues. V lost 7 bases and J lost 7; bases outside the gene matches: 12. Germline loops: CDR1 ENHRY, CDR2 SYGVKD. This chain's CDR3 is CAINSTSGRLICGELFF. The CDR3 nucleotides are TGTGCCATCAATTCGACTAGCGGGAGGCTTATTTGCGGGGAGCTGTTTTTT.

The gene calls are TRBV27 and TRBJ2-3, with 7 bases matching TRBD2. Trimming removed 4 bases from V and 0 bases from J; junction bases left unmatched: 4. The germline V gene encodes CDR1 MNHEY and CDR2 SMNVEV (reference sequence). The CDR3 loop spans 15 amino acids. CDR3 loop: CASSCNSGSTDTQYF. The CDR3 DNA reads TGTGCCAGCAGTTGTAATAGCGGGAGCACAGATACGCAGTATTTT.

This clonotype was found a few times. The chain links TRBV7-9 to TRBJ2-3; 16 nucleotides match TRBD2. Per germline, CDR1 SEHNR and CDR2 FQNEAQ (reference sequence). This CDR3 is built from 17 residues. V shed 4 bases, J shed 4 bases, and the junction held 5 bases outside the gene matches. The CDR3 sequence is CASSSGGLAGGPDTQYF. The CDR3 DNA follows: TGTGCCAGCAGCTCAGGGGGACTAGCGGGAGGGCCAGATACGCAGTATTTT.

The chain has TRBV25-1 and TRBJ1-2; D is unclear. This CDR3 comprises 11 residues. V was clipped by 6 bases and J by 4 bases, with 6 bases between them. Germline values: CDR1 MGHDK, CDR2 SYGVNS. The chain's CDR3 is CASRTIYGYTF. In DNA, the CDR3 is TGTGCCAGCAGGACGATCTATGGCTACACCTTC.

This clonotype was seen a handful of times. This rearrangement joins TRBV6-2 or TRBV6-3 to TRBJ1-2, with 10 bases identical to TRBD1. The CDR3 length is 13 residues. Looked up from germline, CDR1 is MNHEY and CDR2 is SVGEGT. V dropped 6 bases and J dropped 5; count of bases not matched to a gene: 3. The CDR3 spells CASSGTGEYGYTF. The CDR3 nucleotides read TGTGCCAGCAGCGGGACAGGGGAATATGGCTACACCTTC.

The rearrangement uses TRBV7-8 and TRBJ1-1; D call uncertain. Germline values: CDR1 SGHVS, CDR2 FQNEAQ. V shed 1 base and J shed 0 bases, with 9 bases lying between them. This CDR3 contains 15 residues. CDR3 in DNA: TGTGCCAGCAGCTTAGGTATCAGACTGAACACTGAAGCTTTCTTT. Translated: CASSLGIRLNTEAFF.

The V gene is TRBV20-1, the J gene TRBJ2-3, with 8 positions matching TRBD2. V was pared by 3 bases and J by 1 base, with 3 bases of the junction left unmatched. The CDR3 runs 14 residues. Germline CDR1 reads DFQATT; CDR2 reads SNEGSKA (reference sequence). CDR3 sequence (DNA): TGCAGTGCTAGCTTTAGCGGGGGCACAGATACGCAGTATTTT. This sequence encodes CSASFSGGTDTQYF.

The rearrangement links TRBV28 to TRBJ2-2, with 10 bases aligning to TRBD2. In germline, CDR1 is MDHEN, CDR2 SYDVKM. The CDR3 is 16 amino acids. Trimming removed 2 bases from V and 6 bases from J; junction bases left unmatched: 6. As DNA, the CDR3 is TGTGCCAGCAGTTTAGTAGCGGGAGGACGGTCCGGGGAGCTGTTTTTT. This codes for CASSLVAGGRSGELFF.

This clonotype was seen a handful of times. V is TRBV27 and J is TRBJ2-7; 7 bases are shared with TRBD2. CDR1 is MNHEY and CDR2 is SMNVEV in the germline V gene (reference sequence). The ends lost 0 bases at V and 3 bases at J; junction bases unmatched: 11. CDR3 length: 17 amino acids. CDR3: CASSLSTRPGGFYEQYF. CDR3 coding DNA: TGTGCCAGCAGTTTATCGACCAGGCCCGGGGGGTTCTACGAGCAGTACTTC.

CDR3 bases: TGTGCCAGCTCACCACCGGGACTAGCATCAGAGACCCAGTACTTC. This translates into CASSPPGLASETQYF. V usage is TRBV18 and J usage is TRBJ2-5, with 9 bases that match TRBD2. V dropped 0 bases and J dropped 4; count of bases not matched to a gene: 3. The CDR3 sequence is 15 residues long. Germline values: CDR1 KGHSH, CDR2 LQKENI.

This clonotype was observed a few times. The gene calls are TRBV5-1 and TRBJ1-2, with 7 nucleotides matching TRBD1. The CDR3 totals 15 residues. Germline values: CDR1 SGHRS, CDR2 YFSETQ. Germline trimming cut 0 bases from V and 7 bases from J; bases unmatched to any gene: 9. CDR3 residues: CASSLVATGSAGYTF. CDR3 bases: TGCGCCAGCAGCTTGGTTGCGACAGGGAGTGCTGGCTACACCTTC.

The chain recombines TRBV20-1 with TRBJ2-5, with D hard to call. Germline CDR1 DFQATT, CDR2 SNEGSKA (reference sequence). The CDR3 sequence is 10 residues long. Trimming took 3 bases from V and 6 from J, leaving 5 bases between them. CDR3: CSASDKTQYF. CDR3 DNA: TGCAGTGCTAGTGACAAGACCCAGTACTTC.

The rearrangement links TRBV6-1 to TRBJ1-2, with D unclear. CDR1 is MNHNS and CDR2 is SASEGT in the germline V gene. The V gene lost 8 bases and the J gene lost 7 bases, with 8 bases spanning the gap. The CDR3 is 10 amino acids. In nucleotides, the CDR3 is TGTGCCAGCGAGAGGGTTGGCTACACCTTC. Its translation is CASERVGYTF.

In this sample, this clonotype turned up a few times. Germline and junction disagree at one end, which may indicate a read error. V gene TRBV28 combines with J gene TRBJ1-5; weak D call: TRBD1 (6 bases). Germline lookup yields CDR1 MDHEN and CDR2 SYDVKM. This CDR3 has 14 residues. DNA for the CDR3: TGCGCCAGCAGACGTGACAGGAGCAATCAGCCCCAGCATTTT. Amino acid sequence: CASRRDRSNQPQHF. The full variable domain, completed using reference TRBV28 and TRBJ1-5, is DVKVTQSSRYLVKRTGEKVFLECVQDMDHENMFWYRQDPGLGLRLIYFSYDVKMKEKGDIPEGYSVSREKKERFSLILESASTNQTSMYLCASRRDRSNQPQHFGDGTRLSIL.

This clonotype came up a few times. V gene TRBV20-1 combines with J gene TRBJ2-5, with 11 nucleotides matching TRBD1. The CDR3 is 14 residues long. V trimming: 6 bases; J trimming: 11 bases; junction bases outside the gene matches: 14. CDR1 is DFQATT, CDR2 SNEGSKA, per germline (reference sequence). CDR3 loop: CSADRDRGSYGQYF. CDR3 nucleotides: TGCAGTGCCGATCGGGACAGGGGGTCCTACGGGCAGTACTTC.

This clonotype was detected a few times. The chain uses TRBV28 and TRBJ1-4; D may be TRBD1 (6 bases). Germline V gene sequence: CDR1 MDHEN, CDR2 SYDVKM. The CDR3 covers 14 residues. V lost 5 bases and J 5 bases, leaving 12 bases between the germline ends. The CDR3 bases are TGTGCCAGCAGTCTGACACAGGGAAATGAAAAACTGTTTTTT. This codes for CASSLTQGNEKLFF.

This clonotype has a count of ten or more. The chain joins TRBV27 to TRBJ2-5; D is unresolved. CDR1 is MNHEY and CDR2 is SMNVEV in the germline V gene (reference sequence). The CDR3 totals 14 residues. The V and J ends lost 0 bases and 5 bases respectively, with 10 bases between them. The CDR3 nucleotides are TGTGCCAGCAGTTTATCGAGAGAAGGGGAGACCCAGTACTTC. This codes for CASSLSREGETQYF.

This chain connects TRBV20-1 to TRBJ2-1, with 10 bases matching TRBD2. CDR1 and CDR2 (germline): DFQATT, SNEGSKA (reference sequence). Trimming cost V 6 bases and J 5 bases; bases outside gene matches: 7. This CDR3 is 14 amino acids long. CDR3 protein: CSAPRLAGDNEQFF. The CDR3 DNA reads TGCAGTGCCCCCCGCCTAGCGGGGGACAATGAGCAGTTCTTC.

V gene TRBV6-1 combines with J gene TRBJ1-2, with 8 bases lining up with TRBD1. V shed 7 bases, J shed 4 bases, and the junction held 8 bases outside the gene matches. There are 14 residues in the CDR3. Per germline, CDR1 MNHNS and CDR2 SASEGT. CDR3: CASTPGQGAYGYTF. CDR3 sequence (DNA): TGTGCCAGCACCCCTGGGCAGGGGGCCTATGGCTACACCTTC.

V usage is TRBV7-9 and J usage is TRBJ2-7, with D uncertain. CDR1 is SEHNR and CDR2 is FQNEAQ in the germline V gene (reference sequence). The CDR3 has 13 residues. V was cut by 2 bases and J by 3 bases, with 8 bases left in between. CDR3 sequence: CASSLSTIYEQYF. The CDR3 DNA reads TGTGCCAGCAGCTTAAGCACAATCTACGAGCAGTACTTC.